Following are 10 T cell receptor beta chains from one sample sequenced in a study of T cell changes during pregnancy in multiple sclerosis. TCRdb's table, derived via immunoSEQ multiplex PCR, lists solely in-frame clones and lacks some. The sample carries about 89,000 clones, around 94% recorded once. The sequencing here drew on peripheral blood, taken in the third trimester of pregnancy. Receptor source: a female donor with multiple sclerosis, enrolled in a pregnancy study.

The chain couples TRBV5-5 to TRBJ1-2; the match to TRBD1 covers 7 bases. The V gene end was trimmed by 0 bases and the J gene end by 2 bases; junction bases not matched to a gene: 4. The germline V gene has CDR1 SGHKS and CDR2 YYEKEE (reference sequence). The CDR3 is 15 residues long. CDR3 bases: TGTGCCAGCAGCTTGGAAGGCAGGGGGAACTATGGCTACACCTTC. It is translated as CASSLEGRGNYGYTF.

The chain carries TRBV2 and TRBJ2-1, with 8 bases fitting TRBD2. CDR3 length equals 15 residues. Germline V gene lookup returns CDR1 SNHLY and CDR2 FYNNEI. The V and J ends lost 1 base and 8 bases, in that order; junction bases with no gene match: 7. CDR3 nucleotide sequence: TGTGCCAGCAGTGAAGGTGGGACTAGTTGGGATGAGCAGTTCTTC. Encoded protein: CASSEGGTSWDEQFF.

The chain combines TRBV21-1 with TRBJ2-7; TRBD1 is the table's D call and was not checked against the DNA. TRBV21-1 is an annotated pseudogene. This CDR3 has 18 residues. CDR3 in amino acids: CASSPSPNAGQGAYEQYF. The CDR3 nucleotides are TGTGCCAGCAGCCCAAGCCCAAATGCGGGACAGGGGGCCTACGAGCAGTACTTC.

This chain connects TRBV4-2 to TRBJ2-2; 11 positions agree with TRBD2. The CDR3 covers 17 residues. Germline CDR1 reads LGHNA; CDR2 reads YNFKEQ. The trim removed 2 bases at V and 8 bases at J, leaving 10 bases unmatched. The CDR3 DNA reads TGTGCCAGCAGCCAACTTACTAGCGGGAGAGTCGGAGGGGAGCTGTTTTTT. Translation: CASSQLTSGRVGGELFF.

This rearrangement joins TRBV30 to TRBJ1-4; D unresolved. The V gene's germline CDR1 is GTSNPN and CDR2 SVGIG (reference sequence). V lost 0 bases and J lost 8, with 10 bases in between. This CDR3 spans 13 amino acids. In DNA form, the CDR3 reads TGTGCCTGGAGTGTACAGTTACTCGAAAAACTGTTTTTT. The encoded protein is CAWSVQLLEKLFF.

The chain combines TRBV27 with TRBJ2-2; TRBD1 is a possible D gene (5 bases). CDR1 MNHEY and CDR2 SMNVEV come from the germline V gene (reference sequence). V dropped 8 bases and J dropped 6 bases, with 25 bases sitting between them. The CDR3 loop spans 17 amino acids. In DNA form, the CDR3 reads TGTGCCAGCGGGGCTTTAAGACATACTCCGTTTCCCGGGGAGCTGTTTTTT. Translated, it gives CASGALRHTPFPGELFF.

J is TRBJ1-1 and V is TRBV19; 7 bases map to TRBD1. The germline V gene has CDR1 LNHDA and CDR2 SQIVND (reference sequence). The V segment lost 4 bases and the J segment 1 base; nucleotides outside the gene matches: 3. The CDR3 has 14 amino acids. This CDR3 reads CASSKGQRNTEAFF. CDR3 nucleotide sequence: TGTGCCAGTAGTAAGGGACAGAGGAACACTGAAGCTTTCTTT.

V is TRBV19 and J is TRBJ2-3; D might be TRBD1 (5 bases). Trimming stripped 6 bases from V and 2 bases from J, with 9 bases between. This CDR3 has 13 residues. Per germline, CDR1 LNHDA and CDR2 SQIVND (reference sequence). CDR3 protein: CASSGQNTDTQYF. The CDR3 DNA sequence: TGTGCCAGTAGCGGACAAAACACAGATACGCAGTATTTT.

The chain couples TRBV4-3 to TRBJ2-1, with D possibly being TRBD2 (5 bases). Per the germline V gene, CDR1 is LGHNA and CDR2 is YSLEER. The CDR3 runs 15 residues. The V gene lost 0 bases and the J gene lost 8 bases, with 14 bases spanning the gap. The CDR3 coding sequence is TGCGCCAGCAGCCAAGATACCGGGATCGGCGATGAGCAGTTCTTC. It encodes CASSQDTGIGDEQFF.

This clone was observed a single time. The chain couples TRBV27 to TRBJ2-1, with a weak D call TRBD1 (5 bases). V shed 3 bases and J shed 12 bases, with 15 bases lying between them. Per the germline V gene, CDR1 is MNHEY and CDR2 is SMNVEV (reference sequence). The CDR3 covers 13 residues. The DNA of the CDR3 is TGTGCCAGCAGTTTTTATACTGGTAGGGGGCAGTTCTTC. It specifies CASSFYTGRGQFF.